This T cell receptor beta chain emerged from a study of blood T cell repertoires in COVID-19. In the original analysis: Reference gene primer amplification yielded estimated nucleated cell counts. Only in-frame clones appear in the TCRdb table, and some are missing; sequencing was by immunoSEQ multiplex PCR. V, J and clone size derive from that table, while D and trimming were established from the DNA sequence. The data hold around 110,000 clones, with approximately 81% observed a single time. CDR3 length equals 12 residues. Germline V gene lookup returns CDR1 SGHTA and CDR2 FQGNSA. V gave up 1 base and J gave up 9 bases, with 10 bases separating them.

This sequence originates from a man aged 35 to 55 with acute or convalescent COVID-19. V and J are TRBV7-2 and TRBJ2-7, with D possibly being TRBD1 (5 bases). Material for sequencing was peripheral blood. The CDR3 is CASSLGQGGQYF. CDR3 DNA sequence: TGTGCCAGCAGCTTAGGGCAGGGCGGGCAGTACTTC.